The 25 T cell receptor beta chains presented below share a single source sample, sequenced in a study of blood T cell repertoires in COVID-19. Some clones are missing from TCRdb's copy, which holds only in-frame ones; the method was immunoSEQ multiplex PCR. Of 140,000 or so clones listed, around 89% are singletons. The sequencing input was peripheral blood. These receptors all stem from a human donor with COVID-19, enrolled during active disease. The donor label of this sample is uncertain.

This clone was counted between two and nine times. V usage is TRBV20-1 and J usage is TRBJ1-2, with 9 bases that match TRBD1. CDR3 length: 14 amino acids. Trimming removed 6 bases from V and 10 bases from J; junction bases left unmatched: 15. Per the germline V gene, CDR1 is DFQATT and CDR2 is SNEGSKA (reference sequence). The CDR3 spells CSASEQGAAGDYTF. In nucleotides, the CDR3 is TGCAGTGCCAGTGAACAGGGGGCTGCGGGGGACTACACCTTC.

The chain employs TRBV5-5 and TRBJ2-5, with TRBD2 identical over 14 bases. In germline, CDR1 is SGHKS, CDR2 YYEKEE (reference sequence). Germline trimming cut 5 bases from V and 5 bases from J; bases unmatched to any gene: 5. This CDR3 has 15 residues. CDR3 sequence reads: CASSLRTSGGETQYF. CDR3 bases: TGTGCCAGCAGTCTCAGGACTAGCGGGGGGGAGACCCAGTACTTC.

This clone showed up just once. J is TRBJ2-7 and V is TRBV25-1, with TRBD2 identical over 7 bases. V shed 2 bases, J shed 3 bases, and the junction held 10 bases outside the gene matches. The germline gives CDR1 MGHDK, CDR2 SYGVNS. The CDR3 is 16 residues long. The CDR3: CASSERASGDFYEQYF. CDR3 sequence (DNA): TGTGCCAGCAGTGAAAGGGCTAGCGGAGACTTCTACGAGCAGTACTTC.

V is TRBV3-1 (or the pseudogene TRBV3-2) and J is TRBJ1-2; the D gene is possibly TRBD1 (5 bases). Germline V gives CDR1 LGHDT, CDR2 YNNKEL (reference sequence). The CDR3 length is 15 residues. Between the trimmed V and J ends, which lost 4 bases and 1 base, there was a span of 13 bases. The CDR3: CASSRGGYYNYGYTF. The DNA of the CDR3 is TGTGCCAGCAGCCGCGGGGGGTACTATAACTATGGCTACACCTTC.

This chain uses TRBV9 with TRBJ1-1; 10 nucleotides line up with TRBD1. CDR1 is SGDLS and CDR2 is YYNGEE in the germline V gene. Germline trimming cut 3 bases from V and 11 bases from J; bases unmatched to any gene: 7. This CDR3 is built from 13 residues. This chain's CDR3 is CASSARDRGIAFF. The CDR3 DNA follows: TGTGCCAGCAGCGCCCGGGACAGGGGCATTGCTTTCTTT.

A remark on this clone: Distinct nucleotide sequences in the sample also encode this CDR3. V is TRBV2 and J is TRBJ1-1, with TRBD1 matching over 11 bases. Germline loops: CDR1 SNHLY, CDR2 FYNNEI. Trimming at V came to 6 bases and at J to 5 bases, leaving 2 bases not matched to a gene. The CDR3 contains 13 residues. CDR3 amino acids: CASRGTGGTEAFF. DNA for the CDR3: TGTGCCAGCAGGGGGACAGGGGGTACTGAAGCTTTCTTT.

This sequence joins TRBV10-3 and TRBJ1-4; 11 bases align to TRBD1. Germline V CDR1 and CDR2: ENHRY, SYGVKD. The V gene end was trimmed by 6 bases and the J gene end by 5 bases; junction bases not matched to a gene: 2. The CDR3 consists of 14 residues. As DNA, the CDR3 is TGTGCCATCAGAGGGACAGGGGGGAATGAAAAACTGTTTTTT. Amino acid sequence: CAIRGTGGNEKLFF.

The rearrangement uses TRBV15 and TRBJ2-3; 8 bases are a match to TRBD2. The CDR3 runs to 17 residues. The germline V gene has CDR1 LNHNV and CDR2 YYDKDF (reference sequence). Trimming took 3 bases from V and 2 from J; bases not matched to a gene: 10. CDR3 residues: CATSSPTMRGVTDTQYF. For the CDR3, the DNA is TGTGCCACCAGCAGTCCCACCATGCGGGGGGTCACAGATACGCAGTATTTT.

The gene calls are TRBV3-1 (or the pseudogene TRBV3-2) and TRBJ1-1; TRBD1 aligns across 7 bases. The CDR3 totals 14 residues. Trimming cost V 1 base and J 11 bases; bases outside gene matches: 10. CDR1 is LGHDT, CDR2 YNNKEL, per germline (reference sequence). Written as DNA, the CDR3 is TGTGCCAGCAGCCAAGGTAGGACAGGCGTAGGGGCTTTCTTT. It translates to CASSQGRTGVGAFF.

The V call is TRBV7-3, the J call TRBJ1-6; 9 bases agree with TRBD1. The trim removed 2 bases at V and 6 bases at J, leaving 8 bases unmatched. The germline V gene encodes CDR1 SGHTA and CDR2 FQGTGA. The CDR3 contains 17 residues. The CDR3: CASSLEVAGQGNSPLHF. The CDR3 nucleotides read TGTGCCAGCAGCTTAGAGGTAGCGGGACAGGGTAATTCACCCCTCCACTTT.

V is TRBV13 and J is TRBJ2-5; 9 bases align to TRBD2. Germline loops: CDR1 PRHDT, CDR2 FYEKMQ (reference sequence). CDR3 length: 16 residues. The ends lost 0 bases at V and 6 bases at J; junction bases unmatched: 8. The CDR3 nucleotides are TGTGCCAGCAGCTTAGGCGGGCGGGGGGGACCAAAGACCCAGTACTTC. Amino acids: CASSLGGRGGPKTQYF.

The chain recombines TRBV9 with TRBJ1-2, with TRBD1 matching 8 bases. V gave up 4 bases and J gave up 5 bases; unmatched junction bases: 4. The CDR3 sequence is 13 residues long. Germline V gives CDR1 SGDLS, CDR2 YYNGEE. CDR3 bases: TGTGCCAGCAGCCCCCGGACAGGGTATGGCTACACCTTC. Amino acids: CASSPRTGYGYTF.

J is TRBJ1-2 and V is TRBV12-5, with 11 nucleotides matching TRBD1. The CDR3 is made up of 15 amino acids. In germline, CDR1 is LGHNT, CDR2 FRNRAP. V lost 0 bases, J lost 4 bases, and 1 base stayed unmatched. The CDR3 coding sequence is TGTGCTAGTGGTTTGGTAGGGACAGGGGGCTATGGCTACACCTTC. The encoded protein is CASGLVGTGGYGYTF.

V gene TRBV7-9 combines with J gene TRBJ2-2; maybe TRBD1 (5 bases). V dropped 5 bases and J dropped 6 bases, with 10 bases sitting between them. From germline, CDR1 is SEHNR and CDR2 FQNEAQ (reference sequence). The CDR3 is 13 amino acids. CDR3 region: CASSPSGPGELFF. The CDR3 DNA sequence: TGTGCCAGCAGCCCCTCAGGGCCCGGGGAGCTGTTTTTT.

The V and J genes are TRBV6-1 and TRBJ1-1, with 10 bases identical to TRBD1. The CDR3 is made up of 18 amino acids. CDR1 and CDR2 from the germline V gene are MNHNS and SASEGT. V gave up 4 bases and J gave up 2 bases; unmatched junction bases: 13. The CDR3 DNA is TGTGCCAGCAGTGTGACAGGGGGCGCTGAGTCTTTAAACACTGAAGCTTTCTTT. Translating it yields CASSVTGGAESLNTEAFF.

CDR3 in amino acids: CASSSTTGATNEKLFF. The CDR3, as DNA: TGTGCCAGCAGCTCAACAACAGGGGCAACTAATGAAAAACTGTTTTTT. The chain recombines TRBV11-3 with TRBJ1-4; 7 positions match TRBD1. CDR1 is SGHNT and CDR2 is YENEEA in the germline V gene. V lost 4 bases to trimming and J lost 0 bases; unmatched junction nucleotides: 5. The CDR3 is 16 amino acids. The full variable domain, its missing parts supplied by reference TRBV11-3 and TRBJ1-4, is EAGVVQSPRYKIIEKKQPVAFWCNPISGHNTLYWYLQNLGQGPELLIRYENEEAVDDSQLPKDRFSAERLKGVDSTLKIQPAELGDSAVYLCASSSTTGATNEKLFFGSGTQLSVL.

This chain uses TRBV9 with TRBJ1-3; 7 nucleotides align to TRBD1. This CDR3 spans 15 amino acids. The germline V gene encodes CDR1 SGDLS and CDR2 YYNGEE. Germline trimming cut 3 bases from V and 14 bases from J; bases unmatched to any gene: 17. The CDR3 region has the DNA TGTGCCAGCAGCGCCGCGAGGACAGGATTGGGGAAGTTATATTTT. This encodes CASSAARTGLGKLYF.

The chain is built from TRBV7-9 and TRBJ1-3; D remains ambiguous. The ends were cut back, 5 bases at V and 4 bases at J, with 6 bases in the middle. CDR1 SEHNR and CDR2 FQNEAQ come from the germline V gene (reference sequence). The CDR3 is 12 amino acids. CDR3 in amino acids: CASSLPGNTIYF. The CDR3 DNA is TGTGCCAGCAGCCTACCAGGAAACACCATATATTTT.

This clone was detected once. The chain joins TRBV19 to TRBJ2-3; possible D gene TRBD2, 6 bases. Germline CDR1 reads LNHDA; CDR2 reads SQIVND (reference sequence). The CDR3 runs to 17 residues. V gave up 7 bases and J gave up 3 bases, with 23 bases separating them. CDR3 sequence: CASTPQTRDSRTDTQYF. Written as DNA, the CDR3 is TGTGCCAGTACCCCTCAAACCCGGGACTCTCGAACAGATACGCAGTATTTT. The full variable domain, completed using reference TRBV19 and TRBJ2-3, is DGGITQSPKYLFRKEGQNVTLSCEQNLNHDAMYWYRQDPGQGLRLIYYSQIVNDFQKGDIAEGYSVSREKKESFPLTVTSAQKNPTAFYLCASTPQTRDSRTDTQYFGPGTRLTVL.

The table lists this clone with a few counts. The CDR3 DNA reads TGTGCCTGGAGCCGTCTCCAGGGCGAAAGTTCACCCCTCCACTTT. Translating gives CAWSRLQGESSPLHF. V gene TRBV30 combines with J gene TRBJ1-6, with a tentative D call TRBD1 (5 bases). The CDR3 totals 15 residues. Trimming shortened V by 3 bases and J by 9 bases, and 18 bases separated the two germline ends. From germline, CDR1 is GTSNPN and CDR2 SVGIG (reference sequence).

The chain is built from TRBV6-6 and TRBJ2-5; possibly TRBD1 for D (5 bases). Germline CDR1 is MNHNY and CDR2 is SVGAGI (reference sequence). With 0 bases removed from V and 1 base from J, the gap between germline ends came to 12 bases. The CDR3 is made up of 16 amino acids. The CDR3 nucleotides read TGTGCCAGCAGTTACTCGAATAGGGGCGGCCAAGAGACCCAGTACTTC. It yields the protein CASSYSNRGGQETQYF.

This chain uses TRBV6-5 with TRBJ2-1, with 7 bases aligning to TRBD2. The J segment lost 5 bases and the V segment lost 10 bases, leaving 11 bases of the junction unmatched. CDR1 is MNHEY and CDR2 is SVGAGI in the germline V gene. The CDR3 has 14 residues. CDR3 sequence: CATREGPGNNEQFF. The CDR3 DNA is TGTGCCACCAGGGAGGGACCCGGGAACAATGAGCAGTTCTTC.

The V call is TRBV2, the J call TRBJ1-5; a possible D gene is TRBD1 (6 bases). Per the germline V gene, CDR1 is SNHLY and CDR2 is FYNNEI. The germline V and J ends were trimmed by 6 bases and 9 bases, with 12 bases remaining between them. CDR3 length: 12 amino acids. CDR3 sequence: CASRDRAGPQHF. The CDR3 DNA is TGTGCCAGCAGGGACAGAGCCGGGCCCCAGCATTTT.

This clone was recorded a few times. The chain carries TRBV7-9 and TRBJ1-2, with a weak D call TRBD1 (5 bases). This CDR3 is built from 14 residues. Germline assignment: CDR1 SEHNR and CDR2 FQNEAQ (reference sequence). Trimming took off 4 bases at V and 8 bases at J, with 17 bases between the two ends. The CDR3 nucleotides are TGTGCCAGCAGCTCACCGGGGGTTTTTTGGGGCTACACCTTC. It specifies CASSSPGVFWGYTF.

The chain combines TRBV11-1 with TRBJ2-1; maybe TRBD2 (6 bases). The CDR3 is 15 residues long. Trimming stripped 0 bases from V and 5 bases from J, with 11 bases between. CDR1 and CDR2 from the germline V gene are SGHAT and FQDESV (reference sequence). CDR3 in amino acids: CASSLALATNNEQFF. The CDR3 nucleotides are TGTGCCAGCAGCTTAGCCCTAGCGACCAACAATGAGCAGTTCTTC. Supplemented by reference TRBV11-1 and TRBJ2-1, the full variable domain reads EAEVAQSPRYKITEKSQAVAFWCDPISGHATLYWYRQILGQGPELLVQFQDESVVDDSQLPKDRFSAERLKGVDSTLKIQPAELGDSAMYLCASSLALATNNEQFFGPGTRLTVL.